The rows below give T cell receptor beta chains drawn from one sample of a study of siplizumab effects on memory and regulatory T cells. Assay used: immunoSEQ multiplex PCR; TCRdb lists only in-frame clones, some missing. The sample carries over 90,000 clones, approximately 90% recorded once. The specimen was CD4+ T cells sorted from blood. These receptor sequences come from a human donor in good health. Both conserved end residues are part of each CDR3. D genes are given only for firm matches. Expanded clones get a size class; other rows say once, few or many, or leave the size out.

j_gene	abundance	d_gene	v_gene	CDR3aa	CDR3nt
TRBJ2-3	-	TRBD2	TRBV5-1	CASSLATTVRLAGGGFTDTQYF	TGCGCCAGCAGCTTGGCAACGACAGTTCGACTAGCGGGAGGAGGGTTCACAGATACGCAGTATTTT
TRBJ2-7	once	-	TRBV19	CASKGGEEQYF	TGTGCCAGCAAAGGCGGAGAAGAGCAGTACTTC
TRBJ2-1	-	TRBD2	TRBV28	CASRTSGSSYNEQFF	TGTGCCAGTCGGACTAGCGGAAGCTCCTACAATGAGCAGTTCTTC
TRBJ1-5	-	TRBD1	TRBV5-8	CASSSDRGGNQPQHF	TGTGCCAGCAGCTCCGACAGGGGTGGAAATCAGCCCCAGCATTTT
TRBJ2-7	-	-	TRBV5-1	CASSFIGQNSGYEQYF	TGCGCCAGCAGCTTTATCGGCCAGAATTCGGGCTACGAGCAGTACTTC
TRBJ2-1	-	-	TRBV2	CASSHTNEQFF	TGTGCCAGCAGCCACACCAATGAGCAGTTCTTC
TRBJ1-5	-	-	TRBV7-2	CASSLEEFGNQPQHF	TGTGCCAGCAGCTTAGAGGAATTTGGCAATCAGCCCCAGCATTTT
TRBJ2-7	-	-	TRBV11-3	CASSLAGNSDEQYF	TGTGCCAGCAGCTTAGCGGGGAATTCGGACGAGCAGTACTTC
TRBJ1-1	-	-	TRBV7-6	CASSSNGVLTEAFF	TGTGCCAGCAGCTCGAATGGGGTATTGACTGAAGCTTTCTTT
TRBJ1-2	-	TRBD1	TRBV5-5	CASSFGGPGYRGRYTF	TGTGCCAGCAGCTTCGGGGGCCCCGGATACAGGGGCCGCTACACCTTC
TRBJ2-1	-	TRBD1	TRBV5-1	CASSFTGTAVYNEQFF	TGCGCCAGCAGCTTTACCGGGACAGCAGTTTACAATGAGCAGTTCTTC
TRBJ2-5	-	-	TRBV4-1	CASSHWRKETQYF	TGCGCCAGCAGCCATTGGAGGAAAGAGACCCAGTACTTC
TRBJ1-3	once	-	TRBV7-2	CASSLGPSGNTIYF	TGTGCCAGCAGCTTAGGACCTTCTGGAAACACCATATATTTT
TRBJ2-1	-	TRBD2	TRBV7-2	CASSPQGTSSYNEQFF	TGTGCCAGCAGCCCCCAGGGGACTAGCTCCTACAATGAGCAGTTCTTC
TRBJ2-3	-	-	TRBV21-1	CASSKPPSRRDCTDTQYF	TGTGCCAGCAGCAAACCTCCATCGAGGCGGGACTGCACAGATACGCAGTATTTT
TRBJ1-1	few	-	TRBV7-9	CASSSSGGFF	TGTGCCAGCAGCTCCTCCGGCGGGTTCTTT
TRBJ1-2	-	-	TRBV28	CASMYGVTPNYGYTF	TGTGCCAGCATGTACGGGGTCACGCCGAACTATGGCTACACCTTC
TRBJ1-5	-	-	TRBV5-6	CASSLGGGVFGSNQPQHF	TGTGCCAGCAGCTTGGGAGGCGGGGTATTTGGGAGCAATCAGCCCCAGCATTTT
TRBJ1-1	-	-	TRBV7-3	CASSLLPRERTEAFF	TGTGCCAGCAGCTTATTACCGAGAGAGCGTACTGAAGCTTTCTTT
TRBJ2-5	-	-	TRBV11-2	CASSPSTFVETQYF	TGTGCCAGCAGCCCTTCGACCTTTGTAGAGACCCAGTACTTC
TRBJ2-7	-	TRBD2	TRBV7-6	CASSLLAGLGEQYF	TGTGCCAGCAGCTTACTAGCGGGATTGGGCGAGCAGTACTTC
TRBJ1-1	-	-	TRBV5-4	CASSLAWVSGTEAFF	TGTGCCAGCAGCTTGGCTTGGGTTTCGGGCACTGAAGCTTTCTTT
TRBJ2-7	-	-	TRBV27	CASRKQGEGIWQYF	TGTGCCAGCAGAAAGCAAGGGGAAGGTATTTGGCAGTACTTC
TRBJ1-1	-	TRBD1	TRBV9	CASTGTGGTGAFF	TGTGCCAGTACCGGGACAGGTGGTACGGGCGCTTTCTTT